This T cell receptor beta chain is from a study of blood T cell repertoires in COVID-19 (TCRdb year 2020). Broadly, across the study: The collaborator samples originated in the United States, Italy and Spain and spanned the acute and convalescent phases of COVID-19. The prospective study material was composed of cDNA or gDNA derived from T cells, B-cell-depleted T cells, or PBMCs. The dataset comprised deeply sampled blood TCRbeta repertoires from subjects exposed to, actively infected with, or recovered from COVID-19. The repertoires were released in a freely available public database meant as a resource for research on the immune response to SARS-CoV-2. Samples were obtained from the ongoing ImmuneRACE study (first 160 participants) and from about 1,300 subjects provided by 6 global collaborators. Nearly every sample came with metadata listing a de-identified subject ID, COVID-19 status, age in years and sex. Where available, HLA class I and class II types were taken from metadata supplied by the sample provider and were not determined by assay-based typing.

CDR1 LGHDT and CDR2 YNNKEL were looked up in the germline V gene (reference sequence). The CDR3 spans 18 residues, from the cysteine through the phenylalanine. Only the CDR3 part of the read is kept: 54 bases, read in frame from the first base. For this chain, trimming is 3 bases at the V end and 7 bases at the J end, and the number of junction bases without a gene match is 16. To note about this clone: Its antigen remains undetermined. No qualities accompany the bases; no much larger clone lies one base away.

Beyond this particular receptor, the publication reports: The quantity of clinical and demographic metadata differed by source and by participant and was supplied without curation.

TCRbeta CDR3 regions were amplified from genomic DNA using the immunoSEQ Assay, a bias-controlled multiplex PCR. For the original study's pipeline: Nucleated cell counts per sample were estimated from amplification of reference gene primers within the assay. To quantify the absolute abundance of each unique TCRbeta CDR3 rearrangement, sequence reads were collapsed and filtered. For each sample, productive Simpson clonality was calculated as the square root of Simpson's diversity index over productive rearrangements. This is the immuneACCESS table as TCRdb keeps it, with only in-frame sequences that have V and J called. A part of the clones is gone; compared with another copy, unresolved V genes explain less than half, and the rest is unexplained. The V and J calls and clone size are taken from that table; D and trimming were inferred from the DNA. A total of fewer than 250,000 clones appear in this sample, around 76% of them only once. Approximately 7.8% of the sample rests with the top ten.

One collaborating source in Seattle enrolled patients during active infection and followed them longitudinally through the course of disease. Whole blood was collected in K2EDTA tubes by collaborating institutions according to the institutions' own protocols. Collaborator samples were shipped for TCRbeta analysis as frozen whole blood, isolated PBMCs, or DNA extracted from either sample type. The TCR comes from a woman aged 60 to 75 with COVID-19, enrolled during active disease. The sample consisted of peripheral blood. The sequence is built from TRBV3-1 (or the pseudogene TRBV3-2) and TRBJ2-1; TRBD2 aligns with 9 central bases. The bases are TGTGCCAGCAGCCACCCTCCCCTACTAGCGGGCCTATCGAATGAGCAGTTCTTC. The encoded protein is CASSHPPLLAGLSNEQFF.